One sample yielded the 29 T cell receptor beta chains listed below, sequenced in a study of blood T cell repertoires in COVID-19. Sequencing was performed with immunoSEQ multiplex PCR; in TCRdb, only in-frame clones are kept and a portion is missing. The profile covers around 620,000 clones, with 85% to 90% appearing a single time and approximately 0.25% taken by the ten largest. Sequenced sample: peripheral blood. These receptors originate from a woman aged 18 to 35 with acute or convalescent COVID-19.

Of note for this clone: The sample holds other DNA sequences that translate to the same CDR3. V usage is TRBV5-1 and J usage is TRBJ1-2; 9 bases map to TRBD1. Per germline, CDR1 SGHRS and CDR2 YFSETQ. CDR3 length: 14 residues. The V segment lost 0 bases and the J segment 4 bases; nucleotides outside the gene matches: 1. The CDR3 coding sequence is TGCGCCAGCAGCTTGGGGGGACAGGGCTATGGCTACACCTTC. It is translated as CASSLGGQGYGYTF.

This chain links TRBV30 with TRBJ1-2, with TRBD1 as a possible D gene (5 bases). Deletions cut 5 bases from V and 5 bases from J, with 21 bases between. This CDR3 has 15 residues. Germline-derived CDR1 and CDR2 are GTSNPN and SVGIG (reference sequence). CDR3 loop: CAWAPYRTGGYGYTF. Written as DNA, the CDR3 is TGTGCCTGGGCCCCCTACAGGACCGGGGGGTATGGCTACACCTTC.

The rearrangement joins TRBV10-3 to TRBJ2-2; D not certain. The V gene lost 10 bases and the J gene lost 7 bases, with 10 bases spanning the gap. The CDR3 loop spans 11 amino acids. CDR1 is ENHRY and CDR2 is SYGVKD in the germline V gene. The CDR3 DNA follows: TGTGCCACCCAAGAGGTCGGGGAGCTGTTTTTT. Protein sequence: CATQEVGELFF.

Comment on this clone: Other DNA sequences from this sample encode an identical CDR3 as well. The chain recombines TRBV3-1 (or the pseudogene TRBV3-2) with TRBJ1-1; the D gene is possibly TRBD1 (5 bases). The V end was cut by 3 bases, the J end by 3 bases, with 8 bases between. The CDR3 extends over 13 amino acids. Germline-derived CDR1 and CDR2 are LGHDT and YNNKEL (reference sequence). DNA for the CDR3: TGTGCCAGCAGCCACGGGGGTGACACTGAAGCTTTCTTT. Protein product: CASSHGGDTEAFF.

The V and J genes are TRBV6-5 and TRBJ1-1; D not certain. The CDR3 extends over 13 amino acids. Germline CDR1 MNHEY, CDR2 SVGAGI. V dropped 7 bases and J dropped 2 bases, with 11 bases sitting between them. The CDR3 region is CASNWEGNTEAFF. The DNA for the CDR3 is TGTGCCAGCAACTGGGAGGGCAACACTGAAGCTTTCTTT.

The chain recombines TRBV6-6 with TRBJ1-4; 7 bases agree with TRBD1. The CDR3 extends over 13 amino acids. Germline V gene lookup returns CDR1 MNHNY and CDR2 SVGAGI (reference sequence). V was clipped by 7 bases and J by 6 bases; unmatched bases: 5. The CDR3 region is CASTQGGYEKLFF. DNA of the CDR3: TGTGCCAGCACCCAGGGGGGTTATGAAAAACTGTTTTTT.

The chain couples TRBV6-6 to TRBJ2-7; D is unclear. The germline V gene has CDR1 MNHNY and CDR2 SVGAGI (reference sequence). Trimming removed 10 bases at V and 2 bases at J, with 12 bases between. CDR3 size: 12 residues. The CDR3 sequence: CATSHVPYEQYF. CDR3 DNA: TGTGCCACCAGCCATGTCCCCTACGAGCAGTACTTC.

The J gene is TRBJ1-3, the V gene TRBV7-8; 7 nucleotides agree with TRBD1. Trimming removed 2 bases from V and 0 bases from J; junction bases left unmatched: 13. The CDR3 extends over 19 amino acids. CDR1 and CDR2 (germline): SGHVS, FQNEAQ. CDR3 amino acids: CASSLRVRTGLYSGNTIYF. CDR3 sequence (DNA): TGTGCCAGCAGCTTAAGGGTGAGGACAGGACTTTACTCTGGAAACACCATATATTTT.

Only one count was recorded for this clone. The CDR3 protein is CASSPGTGGVAFF. In DNA, the CDR3 is TGTGCCAGCTCACCAGGGACAGGGGGCGTAGCTTTCTTT. The chain links TRBV18 to TRBJ1-1, with 12 bases that match TRBD1. CDR1 and CDR2 (germline): KGHSH, LQKENI. The CDR3 spans 13 residues. Unmatched junction bases numbered 2, after V lost 2 bases and J lost 10 bases.

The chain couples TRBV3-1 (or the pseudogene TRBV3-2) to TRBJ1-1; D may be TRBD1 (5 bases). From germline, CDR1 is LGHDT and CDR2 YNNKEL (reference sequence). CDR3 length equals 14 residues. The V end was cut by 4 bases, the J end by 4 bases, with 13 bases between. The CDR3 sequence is CASSLRESLTEAFF. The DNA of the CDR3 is TGTGCCAGCAGCCTCAGGGAATCCCTCACTGAAGCTTTCTTT.

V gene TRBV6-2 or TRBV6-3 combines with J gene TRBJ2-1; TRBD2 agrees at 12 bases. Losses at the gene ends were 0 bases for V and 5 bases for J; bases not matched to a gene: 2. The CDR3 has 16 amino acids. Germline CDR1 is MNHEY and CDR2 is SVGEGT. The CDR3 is CASSYSLAGGHNEQFF. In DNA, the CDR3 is TGTGCCAGCAGTTACTCACTAGCGGGGGGCCACAATGAGCAGTTCTTC.

CDR3 in amino acids: CASSGGVELFF. The CDR3 DNA reads TGTGCCAGCAGTGGGGGGGTGGAACTGTTTTTT. The rearrangement links TRBV12-3 or TRBV12-4 to TRBJ1-4; D is perhaps TRBD1 (5 bases). V was shortened by 5 bases and J by 12 bases, with 10 bases between the two germline ends. This CDR3 comprises 11 residues.

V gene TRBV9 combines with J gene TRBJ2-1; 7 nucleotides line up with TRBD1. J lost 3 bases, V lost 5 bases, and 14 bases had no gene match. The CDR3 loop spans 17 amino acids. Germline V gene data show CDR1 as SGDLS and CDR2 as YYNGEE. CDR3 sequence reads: CASSGGQTFFVYNEQFF. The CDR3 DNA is TGTGCCAGCAGTGGGGGACAGACCTTTTTCGTCTACAATGAGCAGTTCTTC.

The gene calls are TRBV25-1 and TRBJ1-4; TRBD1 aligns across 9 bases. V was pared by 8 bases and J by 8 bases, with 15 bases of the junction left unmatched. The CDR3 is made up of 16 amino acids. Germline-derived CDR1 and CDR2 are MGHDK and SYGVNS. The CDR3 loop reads CASRKRPGQGDEKLFF. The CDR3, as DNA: TGTGCCAGCCGAAAACGACCGGGACAGGGAGACGAAAAACTGTTTTTT. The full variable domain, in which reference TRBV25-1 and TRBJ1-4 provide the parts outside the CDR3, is EADIYQTPRYLVIGTGKKITLECSQTMGHDKMYWYQQDPGMELHLIHYSYGVNSTEKGDLSSESTVSRIRTEHFPLTLESARPSHTSQYLCASRKRPGQGDEKLFFGSGTQLSVL.

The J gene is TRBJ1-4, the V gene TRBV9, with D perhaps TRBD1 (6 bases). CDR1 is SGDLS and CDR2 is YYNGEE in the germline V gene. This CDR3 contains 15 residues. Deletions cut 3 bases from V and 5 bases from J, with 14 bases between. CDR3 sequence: CASSAWTGQNEKLFF. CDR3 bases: TGTGCCAGCAGCGCGTGGACGGGACAAAATGAAAAACTGTTTTTT.

The CDR3 DNA reads TGTGCCAGCAGCTCTTCACCCCGAGGGAAAGAGGACGAGCAGTACTTC. As protein: CASSSSPRGKEDEQYF. This chain links TRBV9 with TRBJ2-7, with D perhaps TRBD2 (5 bases). The CDR3 runs 16 residues. Between the trimmed V and J ends, which lost 4 bases and 5 bases, there was a span of 22 bases. In germline, CDR1 is SGDLS, CDR2 YYNGEE.

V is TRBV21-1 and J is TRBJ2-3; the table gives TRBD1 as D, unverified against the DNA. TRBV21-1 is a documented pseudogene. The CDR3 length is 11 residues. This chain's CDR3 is CAGLGQNTQYF. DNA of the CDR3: TGTGCCGGGTTAGGACAAAATACGCAGTATTTT.

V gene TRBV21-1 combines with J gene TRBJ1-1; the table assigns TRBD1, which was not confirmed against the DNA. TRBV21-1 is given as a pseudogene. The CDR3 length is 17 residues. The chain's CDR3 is CASSCTGGQGRDTEAFF. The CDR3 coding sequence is TGTGCCAGCAGCTGCACGGGTGGGCAGGGCCGGGACACTGAAGCTTTCTTT.

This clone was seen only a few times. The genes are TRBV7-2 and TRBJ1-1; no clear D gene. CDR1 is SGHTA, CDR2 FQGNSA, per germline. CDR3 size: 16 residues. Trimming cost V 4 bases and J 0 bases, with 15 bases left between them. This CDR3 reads CASSYRRQVMNTEAFF. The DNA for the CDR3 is TGTGCCAGCAGCTACCGCAGACAAGTCATGAACACTGAAGCTTTCTTT.

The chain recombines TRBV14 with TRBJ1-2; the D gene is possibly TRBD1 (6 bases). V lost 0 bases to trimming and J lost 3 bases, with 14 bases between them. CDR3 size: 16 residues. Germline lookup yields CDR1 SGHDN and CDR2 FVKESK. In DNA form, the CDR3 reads TGTGCCAGCAGCCAAGAGGGGGTCAGGGGAGACTATGGCTACACCTTC. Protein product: CASSQEGVRGDYGYTF. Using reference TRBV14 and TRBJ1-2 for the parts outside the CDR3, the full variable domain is EAGVTQFPSHSVIEKGQTVTLRCDPISGHDNLYWYRRVMGKEIKFLLHFVKESKQDESGMPNNRFLAERTGGTYSTLKVQPAELEDSGVYFCASSQEGVRGDYGYTFGSGTRLTVV.

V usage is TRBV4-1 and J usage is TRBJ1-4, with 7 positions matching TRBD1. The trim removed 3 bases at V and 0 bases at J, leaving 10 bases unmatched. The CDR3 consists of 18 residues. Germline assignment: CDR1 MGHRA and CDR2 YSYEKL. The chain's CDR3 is CASSQTGLAGATNEKLFF. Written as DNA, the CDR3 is TGCGCCAGCAGCCAGACAGGGTTAGCAGGCGCAACTAATGAAAAACTGTTTTTT.

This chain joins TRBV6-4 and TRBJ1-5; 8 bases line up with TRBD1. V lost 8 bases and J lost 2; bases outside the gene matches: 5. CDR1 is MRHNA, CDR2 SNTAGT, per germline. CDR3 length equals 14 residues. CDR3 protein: CASPGQGGNQPQHF. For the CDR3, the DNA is TGTGCCAGCCCCGGACAGGGAGGCAATCAGCCCCAGCATTTT.

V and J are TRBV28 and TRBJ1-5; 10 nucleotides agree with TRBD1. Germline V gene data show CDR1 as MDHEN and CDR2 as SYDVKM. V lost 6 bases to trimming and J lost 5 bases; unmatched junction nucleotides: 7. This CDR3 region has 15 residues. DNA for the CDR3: TGTGCCAGCAGAAGGGACAGGGGCGGACATCAGCCCCAGCATTTT. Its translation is CASRRDRGGHQPQHF.

For the CDR3, the DNA is TGTGCCAGCAGTTCAACAGGGGCCGGATCTGGAAACACCATATATTTT. Its protein is CASSSTGAGSGNTIYF. J is TRBJ1-3 and V is TRBV7-6, with 7 bases that match TRBD1. V gave up 6 bases and J gave up 1 base; unmatched junction bases: 9. CDR1 is SGHVS and CDR2 is FNYEAQ in the germline V gene. The CDR3 length is 16 residues.

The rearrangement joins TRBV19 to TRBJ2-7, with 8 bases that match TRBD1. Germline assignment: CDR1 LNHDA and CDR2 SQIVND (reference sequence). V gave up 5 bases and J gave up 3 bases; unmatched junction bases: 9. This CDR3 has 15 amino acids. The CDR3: CASSASGTGSYEQYF. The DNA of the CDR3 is TGTGCCAGTAGTGCCTCCGGGACAGGAAGCTACGAGCAGTACTTC. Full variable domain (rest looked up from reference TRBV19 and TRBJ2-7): DGGITQSPKYLFRKEGQNVTLSCEQNLNHDAMYWYRQDPGQGLRLIYYSQIVNDFQKGDIAEGYSVSREKKESFPLTVTSAQKNPTAFYLCASSASGTGSYEQYFGPGTRLTVT.

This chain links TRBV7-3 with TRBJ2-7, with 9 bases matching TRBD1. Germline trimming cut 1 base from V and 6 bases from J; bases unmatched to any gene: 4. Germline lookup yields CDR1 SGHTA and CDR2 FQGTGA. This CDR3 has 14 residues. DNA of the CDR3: TGTGCCAGCAGCTTAATGGGACAGGGTGGCGAGCAGTACTTC. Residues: CASSLMGQGGEQYF.

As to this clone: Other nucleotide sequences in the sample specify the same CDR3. The CDR3, as DNA: TGCAGGGCGGGTGGGGATGGCTACACCTTC. It specifies CRAGGDGYTF. The chain employs TRBV20-1 and TRBJ1-2, with D unclear. Germline V lookup: CDR1 DFQATT, CDR2 SNEGSKA (reference sequence). The CDR3 spans 10 residues.

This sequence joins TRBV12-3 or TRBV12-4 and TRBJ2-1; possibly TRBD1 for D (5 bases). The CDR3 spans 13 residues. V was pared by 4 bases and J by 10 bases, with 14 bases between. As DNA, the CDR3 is TGTGCCAGCAGTTCGGGCAGGGTGAGGGAGCAGTTCTTC. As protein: CASSSGRVREQFF.

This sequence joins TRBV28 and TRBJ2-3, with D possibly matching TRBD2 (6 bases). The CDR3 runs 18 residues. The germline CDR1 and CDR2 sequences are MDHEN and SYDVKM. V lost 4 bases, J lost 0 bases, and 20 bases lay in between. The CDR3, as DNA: TGTGCCAGCAGTTCCCCGCGGGGTCAAACCTCTAGCACAGATACGCAGTATTTT. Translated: CASSSPRGQTSSTDTQYF. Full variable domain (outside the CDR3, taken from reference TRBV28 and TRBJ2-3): DVKVTQSSRYLVKRTGEKVFLECVQDMDHENMFWYRQDPGLGLRLIYFSYDVKMKEKGDIPEGYSVSREKKERFSLILESASTNQTSMYLCASSSPRGQTSSTDTQYFGPGTRLTVL.